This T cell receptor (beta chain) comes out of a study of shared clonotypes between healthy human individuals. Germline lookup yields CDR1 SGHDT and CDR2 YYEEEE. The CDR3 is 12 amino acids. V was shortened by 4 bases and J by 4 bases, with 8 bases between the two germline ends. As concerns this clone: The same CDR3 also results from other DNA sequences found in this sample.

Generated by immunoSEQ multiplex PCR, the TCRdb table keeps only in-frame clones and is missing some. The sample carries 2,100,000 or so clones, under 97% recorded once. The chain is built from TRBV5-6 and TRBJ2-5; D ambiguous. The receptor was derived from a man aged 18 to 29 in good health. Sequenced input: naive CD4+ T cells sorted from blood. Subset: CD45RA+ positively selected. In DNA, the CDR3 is TGTGCCAGCAGCCTCTCTGCAGAGACCCAGTACTTC. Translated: CASSLSAETQYF.